This TCR beta chain was documented in a study of shared clonotypes between healthy human individuals. Study observations and caveats: All-four-donor shared clonotypes had higher generation probabilities than non-shared clonotypes did.

In regard to this clone: The antigen remains unidentified.

Germline lookup yields CDR1 SNHLY and CDR2 FYNNEI. V lost 7 bases, J lost 0 bases, and 13 bases lay in between. The CDR3 spans 14 residues. Replicate PCRs for sorted subsets used 200 ng DNA; this equaled about 30,000 T cell genomes. The method was immunoSEQ multiplex PCR; TCRdb's version includes in-frame clones alone and lacks a portion of them. The sample carries about a million clones, about three quarters recorded once. This chain joins TRBV2 and TRBJ2-7; D unclear. Sequenced sample: memory CD4+ T cells sorted from blood. Subset given: CD45RA-negative fraction. This sequence originates from a man in his late teens or twenties in good health. CDR3 coding DNA: TGTGCCAGCAAACCGGGCAGGAGCTCCTACGAGCAGTACTTC. It encodes CASKPGRSSYEQYF.